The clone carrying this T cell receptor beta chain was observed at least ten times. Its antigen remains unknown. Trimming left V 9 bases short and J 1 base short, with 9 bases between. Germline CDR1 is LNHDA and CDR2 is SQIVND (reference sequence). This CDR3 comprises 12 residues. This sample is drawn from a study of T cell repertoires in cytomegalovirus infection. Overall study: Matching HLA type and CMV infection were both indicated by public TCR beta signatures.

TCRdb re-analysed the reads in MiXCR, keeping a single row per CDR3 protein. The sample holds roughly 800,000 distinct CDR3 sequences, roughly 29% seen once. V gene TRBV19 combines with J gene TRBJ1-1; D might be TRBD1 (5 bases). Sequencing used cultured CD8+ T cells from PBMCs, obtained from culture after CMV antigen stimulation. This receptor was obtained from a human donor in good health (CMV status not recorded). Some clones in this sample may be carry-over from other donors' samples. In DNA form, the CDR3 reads TGTGCCAGCAGGGAGGGGAACACTGAAGCTTTCTTT. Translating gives CASREGNTEAFF.